This TCR beta chain was sequenced for a study of liver allograft versus peripheral blood T cells. Study background: The authors compared T cell receptor repertoires in transplanted livers with recipients' peripheral blood repertoires. General study results and limits: There were reportedly differences between T cell receptor repertoires inside liver allografts and those in peripheral blood.

One entry per CDR3 protein results from TCRdb running MiXCR on the reads. The table lists around 3,500 distinct CDR3 sequences, 13% to 15% of them singletons, with roughly an eighth in the top ten. The CDR3 length is 13 residues. CDR1 and CDR2 (germline): SQVTM, ANQGSEA. V lost 1 base, J lost 4 bases, and 10 bases lay in between. Notes on this clonotype: Its antigen is as yet unknown.

This receptor was taken from a human patient who had a liver transplant. The graft donor may be the source of some T cells. The gene calls are TRBV29-1 and TRBJ1-2; no definite D call. CDR3 bases: TGCAGCGTTGAAGCCCCGGGGATCTATGGCTACACCTTC. It specifies CSVEAPGIYGYTF.